Below, 8 T cell receptor beta chains from the same sample are listed, as sequenced in a study of STAT5B mutations in CD4+ large granular lymphocyte leukemia (dated by TCRdb to 2022 to 2024). The library was generated by the immunoSEQ multiplex PCR assay. As stored in TCRdb, this immuneACCESS dataset retains in-frame rearrangements with V and J assigned. A fraction of the clones does not appear; measured against another copy, unresolved V genes explain less than half of the discrepancy, and the remainder lacks a known reason. The sample table holds fewer than 45,000 clones, of which 65% to 90% were seen once. The ten largest clonotypes hold less than 3% of the sample. Sequencing used CD4+ T cells from blood buffy coats. The receptor source for this set is a human donor in good health.

The rearrangement links TRBV4-3 to TRBJ2-7; 8 bases align to TRBD1. V was clipped by 3 bases and J by 4 bases; unmatched bases: 5. The CDR3 sequence is 14 residues long. Germline assignment: CDR1 LGHNA and CDR2 YSLEER. The CDR3 reads CASSHRTGQYEQYF. The CDR3 nucleotides are TGCGCCAGCAGCCACAGGACAGGGCAATACGAGCAGTACTTC.

The gene calls are TRBV10-2 and TRBJ2-1; 7 bases match TRBD1. Trimming took 4 bases from V and 0 from J; bases not matched to a gene: 3. Germline V CDR1 and CDR2: WSHSY, SAAADI. The CDR3 has 15 amino acids. CDR3 amino acids: CASSVQGSSYNEQFF. CDR3 in DNA: TGCGCCAGCAGTGTACAGGGGAGCTCCTACAATGAGCAGTTCTTC.

This chain links TRBV2 with TRBJ2-7, with a weak D call TRBD2 (5 bases). Germline-derived CDR1 and CDR2 are SNHLY and FYNNEI. This CDR3 spans 15 amino acids. V lost 5 bases and J 2 bases, leaving 16 bases between the germline ends. This chain's CDR3 is CASSNAGITTYEQYF. The CDR3 DNA is TGTGCCAGCAGTAACGCCGGGATCACCACCTACGAGCAGTACTTC.

V gene TRBV7-2 combines with J gene TRBJ2-1, with 8 bases lining up with TRBD2. V shed 5 bases and J 0 bases; nucleotides not matched to a gene: 9. From germline, CDR1 is SGHTA and CDR2 FQGNSA. The CDR3 runs 17 residues. In DNA form, the CDR3 reads TGTGCCAGCAGCCTACAGCCAAGCGGGAGCTCCTACAATGAGCAGTTCTTC. It codes for CASSLQPSGSSYNEQFF.

The J gene is TRBJ1-2, the V gene TRBV5-1; no clear D. This CDR3 region has 15 residues. Trimming stripped 2 bases from V and 5 bases from J, with 16 bases between. Germline V CDR1 and CDR2: SGHRS, YFSETQ. CDR3 loop: CASSFTRSLGYGYTF. CDR3 nucleotides: TGCGCCAGCAGCTTTACTCGCAGTCTCGGGTATGGCTACACCTTC.

The chain has TRBV7-8 and TRBJ1-2; 7 nucleotides line up with TRBD1. The V gene end was trimmed by 1 base and the J gene end by 10 bases; junction bases not matched to a gene: 9. Per the germline V gene, CDR1 is SGHVS and CDR2 is FQNEAQ. The CDR3 is made up of 14 amino acids. CDR3 sequence: CASSLGQTGPDYTF. The CDR3 bases are TGTGCCAGCAGCTTAGGACAGACAGGGCCAGACTACACCTTC.

J is TRBJ1-3 and V is TRBV6-1, with D possibly matching TRBD1 (6 bases). This CDR3 is built from 13 residues. CDR1 and CDR2 (germline): MNHNS, SASEGT. V was shortened by 6 bases and J by 11 bases, with 17 bases between the two germline ends. The CDR3 loop reads CASSQGGGLAIYF. In DNA form, the CDR3 reads TGTGCCAGCAGCCAAGGGGGAGGACTGGCCATATATTTT.

V is TRBV18 and J is TRBJ1-1, with D possibly TRBD1 on 5 matching bases. V was pared by 5 bases and J by 1 base, with 8 bases between. CDR3 length: 13 amino acids. Per germline, CDR1 KGHSH and CDR2 LQKENI. CDR3 loop: CASSEGRNTEAFF. CDR3 sequence (DNA): TGTGCCAGCTCAGAGGGGAGGAACACTGAAGCTTTCTTT. The full variable domain, in which reference TRBV18 and TRBJ1-1 provide the parts outside the CDR3, is NAGVMQNPRHLVRRRGQEARLRCSPMKGHSHVYWYRQLPEEGLKFMVYLQKENIIDESGMPKERFSAEFPKEGPSILRIQQVVRGDSAAYFCASSEGRNTEAFFGQGTRLTVV.